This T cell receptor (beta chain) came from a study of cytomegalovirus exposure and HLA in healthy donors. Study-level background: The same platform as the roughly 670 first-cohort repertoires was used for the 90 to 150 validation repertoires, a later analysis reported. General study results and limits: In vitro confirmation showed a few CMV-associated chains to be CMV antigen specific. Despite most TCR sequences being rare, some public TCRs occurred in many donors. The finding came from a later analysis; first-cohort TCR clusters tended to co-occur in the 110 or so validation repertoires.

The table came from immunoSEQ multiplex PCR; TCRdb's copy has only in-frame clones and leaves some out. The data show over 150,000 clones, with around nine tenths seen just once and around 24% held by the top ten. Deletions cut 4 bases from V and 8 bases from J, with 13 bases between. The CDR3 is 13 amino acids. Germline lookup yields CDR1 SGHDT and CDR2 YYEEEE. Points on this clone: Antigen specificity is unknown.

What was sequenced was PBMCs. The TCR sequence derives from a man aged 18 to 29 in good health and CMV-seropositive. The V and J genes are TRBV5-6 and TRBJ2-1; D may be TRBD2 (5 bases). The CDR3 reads CASSGGLMDEQFF. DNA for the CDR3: TGTGCCAGCAGCGGAGGTCTTATGGATGAGCAGTTCTTC.